This T cell receptor (beta chain) is from a study of identical twins. TCRdb reanalysed the 5' RACE reads using MiXCR and keeps one entry per CDR3 protein. The sample includes hundreds of thousands of distinct CDR3 sequences, 6.5% to 8.5% seen only once; the top ten take about 1.8%. CDR1 is SNHLY, CDR2 FYNNEI, per germline. The CDR3 consists of 14 residues. V lost 6 bases and J lost 3; bases outside the gene matches: 7. This sample was shared with a second study, whose subject was yellow fever vaccine responses in identical twins.

The receptor's source is a young woman in good health. The chain couples TRBV2 to TRBJ2-7; the match to TRBD1 covers 8 bases. What was sequenced was memory (CD45RO+) T cells sorted from blood. Written as DNA, the CDR3 is TGTGCCAGCAGACTATCCGGGACAGGCTACGAGCAGTACTTC. Translated: CASRLSGTGYEQYF.